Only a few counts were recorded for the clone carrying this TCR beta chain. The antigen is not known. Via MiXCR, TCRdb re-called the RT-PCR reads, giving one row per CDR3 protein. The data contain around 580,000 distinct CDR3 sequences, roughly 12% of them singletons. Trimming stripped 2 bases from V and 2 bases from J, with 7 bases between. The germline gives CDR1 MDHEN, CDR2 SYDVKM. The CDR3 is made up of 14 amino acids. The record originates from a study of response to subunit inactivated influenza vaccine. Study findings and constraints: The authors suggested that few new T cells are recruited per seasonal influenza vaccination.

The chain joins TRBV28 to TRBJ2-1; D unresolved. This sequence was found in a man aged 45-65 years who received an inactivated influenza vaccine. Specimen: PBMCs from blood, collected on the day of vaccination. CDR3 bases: TGTGCCAGCAGTTTAACGGAAACCTACAATGAGCAGTTCTTC. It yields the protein CASSLTETYNEQFF. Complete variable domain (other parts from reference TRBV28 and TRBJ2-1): DVKVTQSSRYLVKRTGEKVFLECVQDMDHENMFWYRQDPGLGLRLIYFSYDVKMKEKGDIPEGYSVSREKKERFSLILESASTNQTSMYLCASSLTETYNEQFFGPGTRLTVL.